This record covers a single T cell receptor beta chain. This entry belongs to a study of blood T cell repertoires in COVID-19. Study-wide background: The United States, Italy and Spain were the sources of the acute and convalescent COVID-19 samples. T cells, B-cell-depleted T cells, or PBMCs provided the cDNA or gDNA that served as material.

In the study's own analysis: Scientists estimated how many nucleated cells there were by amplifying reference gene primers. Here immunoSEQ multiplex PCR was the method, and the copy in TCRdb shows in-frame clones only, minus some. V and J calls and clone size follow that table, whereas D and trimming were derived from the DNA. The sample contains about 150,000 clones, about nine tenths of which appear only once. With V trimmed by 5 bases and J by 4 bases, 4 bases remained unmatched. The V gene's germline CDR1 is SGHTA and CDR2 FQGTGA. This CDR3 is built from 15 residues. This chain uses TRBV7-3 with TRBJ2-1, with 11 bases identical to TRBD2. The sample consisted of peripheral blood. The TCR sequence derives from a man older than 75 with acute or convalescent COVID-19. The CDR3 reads CASSPGLAAYNEQFF. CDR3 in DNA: TGTGCCAGCAGCCCGGGACTAGCGGCATACAATGAGCAGTTCTTC.